This TCR beta chain was recovered during a study of T-cell reconstitution after alpha-beta-depleted transplantation in children. V gave up 3 bases and J gave up 8 bases, with 14 bases separating them. Germline loops: CDR1 MDHEN, CDR2 SYDVKM. The length of the CDR3 is 14 residues. Unique molecular identifiers were incorporated when the TCRbeta library was constructed. TCRdb independently ran MiXCR on the PCR reads; one entry per CDR3 protein. The profile shows nearly 550,000 distinct CDR3 sequences, around 18% of them singletons. This sequence was found in a human donor who donated a stem cell graft to a child with acute lymphoblastic leukemia. The chain joins TRBV28 to TRBJ2-1; tentatively, D is TRBD2 (6 bases). The sequenced sample was PBMCs from the stem cell graft donor, obtained from the stem cell graft. The CDR3 nucleotides are TGTGCCAGCAGTTTTTCCGGGAGTCGCGATGAGCAGTTCTTC. This codes for CASSFSGSRDEQFF.